Listed below are T cell receptor beta chains from one sample, sequenced in a study of blood T cell repertoires in COVID-19. TCRdb keeps only in-frame clones here, not all; method: immunoSEQ multiplex PCR. This sample has approximately 290,000 clones, with roughly 90% found just once. Sequenced: peripheral blood. These receptors all stem from a woman in her 30s with COVID-19, enrolled during active disease. Each CDR3 is given without its conserved first and last residue.

cdr3_length v_call cdr3_aa
14 TRBV6-6 ASSYLGHRSYNEQF
15 TRBV27 ASSLRLGEGRETEAF
13 TRBV28 ASSSRDRSDSPLH
12 TRBV5-1 ASSSLQGYNEQF
15 TRBV4-1 ASSQERLAGPYNEQF
15 TRBV6-8 AKIGGRGGHDTGELF
13 TRBV4-1 ASSQGRGGYQPQH
14 TRBV15 ATSSLQGSGTGELF
14 TRBV27 ASSSPRERGPYEQY
11 TRBV5-5 ASSLTVSDTQY
15 TRBV3-1/TRBV3-2 ASSWGRGGASTDTQY
11 TRBV25-1 ASSVQMNTEAF
10 TRBV20-1 SASDPLSPLH
11 TRBV10-3 AISWASNWGYT
13 TRBV5-5 ASSWRDRGLHEQY
13 TRBV5-6 ASSPDRASAYEQY
12 TRBV24-1 ATSVRDSTGELF
11 TRBV6-5 ASSLTGINEQY
13 TRBV5-1 ASSPGTGPTYEQY
10 TRBV6-5 ASSYISQGYT
14 TRBV11-2 ASSLGPGTGEDEQY
13 TRBV6-1 ASSEYKTGWYGYT
12 TRBV28 ASRKPTGPYGYT
15 TRBV28 ASSFGSGFSGANVLT
12 TRBV7-9 ASSFLAGDNEQF
12 TRBV3-1/TRBV3-2 ASRNRGVQETQY
11 TRBV13 ASSLYGGAGAF
12 TRBV18 ASSPDRAGNTIY
12 TRBV6-6 ASSWGLANYGYT
14 TRBV5-1 ASNYGSGGYQETQY
11 TRBV28 ASRRQGSYEQY
12 TRBV7-2 ASRSGQPYYGYT
13 TRBV7-2 ASSLDRSRRYEQY
12 TRBV6-5 ASSYGGRPDGYT
18 TRBV7-8 ASSPRPTSGGAGAYNEQF
13 TRBV5-1 ASSFGTSDAYEQY
11 TRBV5-4 ASSKGSDEKLF
12 TRBV6-2/TRBV6-3 ASSYGGSTDTQY
16 TRBV19 ASSIDLVPGYSNQPQH
14 TRBV11-2 ASSYRDSGFKDGYT
16 TRBV11-2 ASSSIAGGTSSYNEQF
10 TRBV6-5 ASSLFTDTQY
14 TRBV21-1 ASSSAHRGNQETQY
11 TRBV14 ASSLQTNYGYT
12 TRBV7-9 ATQGSSYNSPLH
11 TRBV6-5 ASSYRRTDEAF
13 TRBV7-9 ASSGRQGGTGELF